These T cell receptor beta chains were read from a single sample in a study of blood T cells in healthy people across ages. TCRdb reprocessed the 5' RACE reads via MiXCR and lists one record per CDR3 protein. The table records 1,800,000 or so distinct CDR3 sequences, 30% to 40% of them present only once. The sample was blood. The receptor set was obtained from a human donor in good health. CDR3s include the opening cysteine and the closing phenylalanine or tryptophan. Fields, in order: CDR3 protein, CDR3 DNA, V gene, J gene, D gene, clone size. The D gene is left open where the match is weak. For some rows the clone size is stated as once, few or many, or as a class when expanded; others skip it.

CDR3aa: CSAPDIQKLFF
CDR3nt: TGCAGTGCTCCCGACATTCAAAAGCTGTTTTTT
v_gene: TRBV20-1
j_gene: TRBJ1-4
d_gene: .
abundance: few

CDR3aa: CASSQGGNYGYTF
CDR3nt: TGCGCCAGCAGCCAAGGAGGGAACTATGGCTACACCTTC
v_gene: TRBV3-1
j_gene: TRBJ1-2
d_gene: .
abundance: many

CDR3aa: CASSLTSGGNNEQFF
CDR3nt: TGCGCCAGCAGCTTGACTAGCGGGGGTAACAATGAGCAGTTCTTC
v_gene: TRBV11-2
j_gene: TRBJ2-1
d_gene: TRBD2
abundance: many

CDR3aa: CASSYGGGGAVEQFF
CDR3nt: TGTGCCAGCAGTTACGGTGGCGGGGGGGCCGTTGAGCAGTTCTTC
v_gene: TRBV6-2/TRBV6-3
j_gene: TRBJ2-1
d_gene: TRBD2
abundance: .

CDR3aa: CASSSHGTSNYGYTF
CDR3nt: TGTGCCAGCAGTTCCCACGGGACATCTAACTATGGCTACACCTTC
v_gene: TRBV12-3/TRBV12-4
j_gene: TRBJ1-2
d_gene: .
abundance: few

CDR3aa: CASSPLEGEDNEQFF
CDR3nt: TGTGCCAGCAGCCCACTGGAGGGGGAGGACAATGAGCAGTTCTTC
v_gene: TRBV12-3/TRBV12-4
j_gene: TRBJ2-1
d_gene: .
abundance: .

CDR3aa: CASILAGGSNEQFF
CDR3nt: TGTGCCAGCATCTTAGCGGGGGGGAGCAATGAGCAGTTCTTC
v_gene: TRBV2
j_gene: TRBJ2-1
d_gene: TRBD2
abundance: .

CDR3aa: CSVEETDSNYGYTF
CDR3nt: TGCAGCGTTGAGGAGACAGATTCTAACTATGGCTACACCTTC
v_gene: TRBV29-1
j_gene: TRBJ1-2
d_gene: .
abundance: few

CDR3aa: CASSSTETEAKNIQYF
CDR3nt: TGTGCCAGCAGTTCGACGGAGACAGAAGCCAAAAACATTCAGTACTTC
v_gene: TRBV6-2/TRBV6-3
j_gene: TRBJ2-4
d_gene: .
abundance: .

CDR3aa: CASSPQRAEPYNEQFF
CDR3nt: TGTGCCAGCAGCCCCCAAAGAGCGGAACCTTACAATGAGCAGTTCTTC
v_gene: TRBV7-9
j_gene: TRBJ2-1
d_gene: .
abundance: .

CDR3aa: CASSYAPVGNSPLHF
CDR3nt: TGTGCCAGCAGTTACGCTCCGGTAGGGAATTCACCCCTCCACTTT
v_gene: TRBV6-6
j_gene: TRBJ1-6
d_gene: .
abundance: .

CDR3aa: CSANDRLDYTF
CDR3nt: TGCAGTGCCAATGACAGGCTAGACTACACCTTC
v_gene: TRBV20-1
j_gene: TRBJ1-2
d_gene: .
abundance: few

CDR3aa: CASSLGVGGAKNIQYF
CDR3nt: TGTGCCAGCAGCTTAGGGGTAGGAGGGGCTAAAAACATTCAGTACTTC
v_gene: TRBV7-2
j_gene: TRBJ2-4
d_gene: .
abundance: few

CDR3aa: CASSLGTGSLSYEQYF
CDR3nt: TGCGCCAGCAGCTTGGGGACAGGCTCCTTATCCTACGAGCAGTACTTC
v_gene: TRBV5-1
j_gene: TRBJ2-7
d_gene: TRBD1
abundance: few

CDR3aa: CATSSQTGRVEQYF
CDR3nt: TGTGCCACCAGCAGTCAAACCGGGAGGGTCGAGCAGTACTTC
v_gene: TRBV15
j_gene: TRBJ2-7
d_gene: TRBD2
abundance: .

CDR3aa: CASSYSGLADQETQYF
CDR3nt: TGTGCCAGCAGTTACTCAGGACTAGCGGATCAAGAGACCCAGTACTTC
v_gene: TRBV6-2/TRBV6-3
j_gene: TRBJ2-5
d_gene: TRBD2
abundance: .

CDR3aa: CSGIPAVTDTQYF
CDR3nt: TGCAGTGGAATCCCGGCGGTAACAGATACGCAGTATTTT
v_gene: TRBV20-1
j_gene: TRBJ2-3
d_gene: .
abundance: .

CDR3aa: CASREGRDGYTF
CDR3nt: TGCGCCAGCAGAGAGGGAAGGGATGGCTACACCTTC
v_gene: TRBV5-1
j_gene: TRBJ1-2
d_gene: .
abundance: few

CDR3aa: CASSLATRGFDTEAFF
CDR3nt: TGTGCCAGCAGCTTAGCCACGCGAGGGTTTGACACTGAAGCTTTCTTT
v_gene: TRBV7-2
j_gene: TRBJ1-1
d_gene: .
abundance: few

CDR3aa: CSAGGGTYTDTQYF
CDR3nt: TGCAGTGCCGGCGGGGGTACTTACACAGATACGCAGTATTTT
v_gene: TRBV20-1
j_gene: TRBJ2-3
d_gene: TRBD2
abundance: few

CDR3aa: CSARDPSGGDYEQFF
CDR3nt: TGCAGTGCTAGAGATCCTAGCGGGGGGGACTATGAGCAGTTCTTC
v_gene: TRBV20-1
j_gene: TRBJ2-1
d_gene: TRBD2
abundance: few

CDR3aa: CASSPRGGKEQYF
CDR3nt: TGTGCCAGCAGCCCTCGCGGGGGCAAAGAGCAGTACTTC
v_gene: TRBV7-2
j_gene: TRBJ2-7
d_gene: .
abundance: .

CDR3aa: CASGQDGGVGEQFF
CDR3nt: TGCGCCAGCGGCCAAGATGGGGGGGTGGGTGAGCAGTTCTTC
v_gene: TRBV4-3
j_gene: TRBJ2-1
d_gene: TRBD2
abundance: few

CDR3aa: CASSSATSGDYGYTF
CDR3nt: TGTGCCAGCAGCTCGGCGACGTCAGGGGACTATGGCTACACCTTC
v_gene: TRBV11-1
j_gene: TRBJ1-2
d_gene: .
abundance: .

CDR3aa: CAWSGPGQTYEQYF
CDR3nt: TGTGCCTGGAGTGGGCCGGGACAGACCTACGAGCAGTACTTC
v_gene: TRBV30
j_gene: TRBJ2-7
d_gene: TRBD1
abundance: .

CDR3aa: CASSLGGPTSEQYF
CDR3nt: TGTGCCAGCAGTTTGGGGGGGCCGACGAGCGAGCAGTACTTC
v_gene: TRBV7-6
j_gene: TRBJ2-7
d_gene: .
abundance: once

CDR3aa: CASSFIGSPNQPQHF
CDR3nt: TGTGCCAGCAGTTTTATAGGGTCCCCTAATCAGCCCCAGCATTTT
v_gene: TRBV12-3/TRBV12-4
j_gene: TRBJ1-5
d_gene: .
abundance: .

CDR3aa: CASSRDGRNIQYF
CDR3nt: TGTGCCAGCAGTCGGGACGGGAGAAACATTCAGTACTTC
v_gene: TRBV5-8
j_gene: TRBJ2-4
d_gene: .
abundance: few

CDR3aa: CAKQTGDNYEQYF
CDR3nt: TGCGCCAAACAAACAGGGGATAACTACGAGCAGTACTTC
v_gene: TRBV5-1
j_gene: TRBJ2-7
d_gene: TRBD1
abundance: .

CDR3aa: CASSLWPDSTDTQYF
CDR3nt: TGTGCCAGCAGCTTGTGGCCAGACAGCACAGATACGCAGTATTTT
v_gene: TRBV5-6
j_gene: TRBJ2-3
d_gene: .
abundance: few

CDR3aa: CSVEYPPDPQGYAYEQYF
CDR3nt: TGCAGCGTTGAGTATCCCCCAGACCCGCAGGGTTACGCCTACGAGCAGTACTTC
v_gene: TRBV29-1
j_gene: TRBJ2-7
d_gene: .
abundance: few

CDR3aa: CASGPRQGSYNEQFF
CDR3nt: TGTGCCAGCGGCCCCCGACAGGGGTCCTACAATGAGCAGTTCTTC
v_gene: TRBV6-6
j_gene: TRBJ2-1
d_gene: TRBD1
abundance: .

CDR3aa: CASSSTGSGCGYTF
CDR3nt: TGTGCCAGCAGTTCGACAGGGTCAGGATGTGGCTACACCTTC
v_gene: TRBV12-3/TRBV12-4
j_gene: TRBJ1-2
d_gene: TRBD1
abundance: once

CDR3aa: CASSPRTEIQYF
CDR3nt: TGTGCCAGCAGTCCTCGGACGGAAATTCAGTACTTC
v_gene: TRBV12-3/TRBV12-4
j_gene: TRBJ2-4
d_gene: .
abundance: few

CDR3aa: CASSTRRTDQYYGYTF
CDR3nt: TGTGCCAGCAGCACCCGTAGGACAGACCAATACTATGGCTACACCTTC
v_gene: TRBV7-2
j_gene: TRBJ1-2
d_gene: .
abundance: .

CDR3aa: CASRDSNTGELFF
CDR3nt: TGCGCCAGCAGGGACTCCAACACCGGGGAGCTGTTTTTT
v_gene: TRBV5-1
j_gene: TRBJ2-2
d_gene: .
abundance: .

CDR3aa: CASSPWTPTSYNEQFF
CDR3nt: TGTGCCAGCAGCCCGTGGACACCAACTTCCTACAATGAGCAGTTCTTC
v_gene: TRBV7-9
j_gene: TRBJ2-1
d_gene: .
abundance: .

CDR3aa: CASSVGYANEQFF
CDR3nt: TGTGCCAGCAGCGTCGGTTATGCCAATGAGCAGTTCTTC
v_gene: TRBV7-6
j_gene: TRBJ2-1
d_gene: .
abundance: few

CDR3aa: CASSMAGTLTDTQYF
CDR3nt: TGTGCCAGCAGCATGGCCGGGACGCTCACAGATACGCAGTATTTT
v_gene: TRBV9
j_gene: TRBJ2-3
d_gene: .
abundance: few

CDR3aa: CSARDLRVGGMGIQYF
CDR3nt: TGCAGTGCTAGAGATCTACGTGTGGGCGGAATGGGCATTCAGTACTTC
v_gene: TRBV20-1
j_gene: TRBJ2-4
d_gene: .
abundance: .

CDR3aa: CASSLDRMSLYGYTF
CDR3nt: TGTGCCAGCAGCCTGGACAGGATGAGCCTCTATGGCTACACCTTC
v_gene: TRBV6-5
j_gene: TRBJ1-2
d_gene: TRBD1
abundance: .

CDR3aa: CASSLGQDYTDTQYF
CDR3nt: TGTGCCAGCAGCCTCGGACAGGATTACACAGATACGCAGTATTTT
v_gene: TRBV12-3/TRBV12-4
j_gene: TRBJ2-3
d_gene: TRBD1
abundance: .

CDR3aa: CSARDQMAAVFKNIQYF
CDR3nt: TGCAGTGCTAGAGATCAGATGGCGGCAGTCTTCAAAAACATTCAGTACTTC
v_gene: TRBV20-1
j_gene: TRBJ2-4
d_gene: .
abundance: few

CDR3aa: CSASLDRVKYF
CDR3nt: TGCAGTGCTTCCCTGGACAGGGTAAAGTACTTC
v_gene: TRBV20-1
j_gene: TRBJ2-7
d_gene: TRBD1
abundance: .

CDR3aa: CASSQYTGTEAFF
CDR3nt: TGTGCCAGCAGCCAATATACAGGCACTGAAGCTTTCTTT
v_gene: TRBV3-1
j_gene: TRBJ1-1
d_gene: .
abundance: .

CDR3aa: CSVARGLAGLSYNEQFF
CDR3nt: TGCAGCGTCGCTAGAGGACTAGCGGGGCTATCCTACAATGAGCAGTTCTTC
v_gene: TRBV29-1
j_gene: TRBJ2-1
d_gene: TRBD2
abundance: few

CDR3aa: CASSLLAGSSSYNEQFF
CDR3nt: TGTGCCAGCAGCCTACTAGCGGGGTCCAGCTCCTACAATGAGCAGTTCTTC
v_gene: TRBV7-2
j_gene: TRBJ2-1
d_gene: TRBD2
abundance: few

CDR3aa: CASSQDRTGNYEQYF
CDR3nt: TGCGCCAGCAGCCAAGACCGGACAGGGAATTACGAGCAGTACTTC
v_gene: TRBV4-3
j_gene: TRBJ2-7
d_gene: TRBD1
abundance: few

CDR3aa: CASSLAVHEQFF
CDR3nt: TGTGCCAGCAGTTTAGCGGTCCATGAGCAGTTCTTC
v_gene: TRBV12-3/TRBV12-4
j_gene: TRBJ2-1
d_gene: .
abundance: .

CDR3aa: CSVVLNGRGLRGYTF
CDR3nt: TGCAGCGTTGTCCTCAACGGGAGAGGGTTACGCGGCTACACCTTC
v_gene: TRBV29-1
j_gene: TRBJ1-2
d_gene: .
abundance: .

CDR3aa: CAWSRDTYGYTF
CDR3nt: TGTGCCTGGAGTCGGGACACTTATGGCTACACCTTC
v_gene: TRBV30
j_gene: TRBJ1-2
d_gene: .
abundance: .

CDR3aa: CASSEPFRGRNIQYF
CDR3nt: TGTGCCAGCAGTGAGCCCTTCAGGGGGAGAAACATTCAGTACTTC
v_gene: TRBV6-1
j_gene: TRBJ2-4
d_gene: TRBD1
abundance: .

CDR3aa: CSASSYSTSLPYEQYF
CDR3nt: TGCAGTGCTAGTTCATACTCAACTAGCCTCCCCTACGAGCAGTACTTC
v_gene: TRBV20-1
j_gene: TRBJ2-7
d_gene: .
abundance: .

CDR3aa: CASSPGRGWPHEKLFF
CDR3nt: TGCGCCAGCAGCCCGGGTCGGGGTTGGCCCCATGAAAAACTGTTTTTT
v_gene: TRBV5-1
j_gene: TRBJ1-4
d_gene: .
abundance: .

CDR3aa: CASRMVVGYGYTF
CDR3nt: TGTGCCAGCAGAATGGTCGTAGGCTATGGCTACACCTTC
v_gene: TRBV28
j_gene: TRBJ1-2
d_gene: .
abundance: .

CDR3aa: CASSLFRDRGGEQFF
CDR3nt: TGTGCCAGCAGCCTCTTCCGGGACAGGGGTGGTGAGCAGTTCTTC
v_gene: TRBV5-6
j_gene: TRBJ2-1
d_gene: TRBD1
abundance: .

CDR3aa: CASSPDTTYEQYF
CDR3nt: TGTGCCAGCTCCCCCGATACTACCTACGAGCAGTACTTC
v_gene: TRBV18
j_gene: TRBJ2-7
d_gene: .
abundance: .

CDR3aa: CSANAPGYETQYF
CDR3nt: TGCAGTGCTAACGCCCCGGGATATGAGACCCAGTACTTC
v_gene: TRBV20-1
j_gene: TRBJ2-5
d_gene: .
abundance: .

CDR3aa: CAISEWQGSSTDTQYF
CDR3nt: TGTGCCATCAGTGAGTGGCAGGGGAGTAGCACAGATACGCAGTATTTT
v_gene: TRBV10-3
j_gene: TRBJ2-3
d_gene: .
abundance: .

CDR3aa: CASSPIGGSSVEQYF
CDR3nt: TGTGCCAGCTCACCAATAGGAGGGAGTAGCGTCGAGCAGTACTTC
v_gene: TRBV18
j_gene: TRBJ2-7
d_gene: .
abundance: .